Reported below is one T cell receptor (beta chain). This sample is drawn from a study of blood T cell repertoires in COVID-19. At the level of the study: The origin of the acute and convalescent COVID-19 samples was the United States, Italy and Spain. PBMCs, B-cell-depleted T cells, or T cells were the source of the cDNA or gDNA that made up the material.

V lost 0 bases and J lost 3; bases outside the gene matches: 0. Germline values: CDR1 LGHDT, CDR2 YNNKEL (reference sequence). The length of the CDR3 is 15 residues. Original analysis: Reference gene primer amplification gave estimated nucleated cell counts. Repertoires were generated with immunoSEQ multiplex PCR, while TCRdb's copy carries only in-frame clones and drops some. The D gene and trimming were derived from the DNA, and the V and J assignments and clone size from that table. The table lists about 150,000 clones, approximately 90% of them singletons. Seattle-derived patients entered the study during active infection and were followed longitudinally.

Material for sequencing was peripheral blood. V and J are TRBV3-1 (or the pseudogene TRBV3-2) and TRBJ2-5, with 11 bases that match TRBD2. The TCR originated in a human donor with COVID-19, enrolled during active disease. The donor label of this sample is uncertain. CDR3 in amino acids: CASSQDSGGEETQYF. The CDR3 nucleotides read TGTGCCAGCAGCCAAGATAGCGGGGGGGAAGAGACCCAGTACTTC.